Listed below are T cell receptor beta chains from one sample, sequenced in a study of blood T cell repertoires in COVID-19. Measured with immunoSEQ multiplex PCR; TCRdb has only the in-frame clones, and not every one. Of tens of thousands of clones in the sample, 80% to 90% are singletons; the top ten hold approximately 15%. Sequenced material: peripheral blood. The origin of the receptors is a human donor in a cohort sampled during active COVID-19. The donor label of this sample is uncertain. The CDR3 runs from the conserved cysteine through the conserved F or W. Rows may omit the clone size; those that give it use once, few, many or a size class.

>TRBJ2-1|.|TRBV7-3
CASSTGTGGNEQFF
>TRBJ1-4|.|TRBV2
CASKTGQGSEKLFF
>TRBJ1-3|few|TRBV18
CASSPASGADTIYF
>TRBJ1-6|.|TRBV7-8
CASSFPDSPLHF
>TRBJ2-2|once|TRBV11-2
CASSGGTKNTGELFF
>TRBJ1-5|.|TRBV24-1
CATSEGDFQPQHF
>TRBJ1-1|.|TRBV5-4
CASSLGTGGNTEAFF
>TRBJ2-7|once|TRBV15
CATSRDPGTDLYEQYF
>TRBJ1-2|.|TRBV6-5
CASSSRTGSINGYTF
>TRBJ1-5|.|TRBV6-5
CASSPRGANQPQHF
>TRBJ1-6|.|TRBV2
CASKRSSSSYNSPLHF
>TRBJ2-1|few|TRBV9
CASSASGNEQFF
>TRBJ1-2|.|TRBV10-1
CASSDRVSGAYSYTF
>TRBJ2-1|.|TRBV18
CASSPVADGVDEQFF
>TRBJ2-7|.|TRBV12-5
CASGFPGGLAYEQYF
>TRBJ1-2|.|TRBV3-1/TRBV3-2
CASSHTGDGYTF
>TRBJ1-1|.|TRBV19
CASSIDPTATVNTEAFF
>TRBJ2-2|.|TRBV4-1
CASTPSVDRGRQRELFF
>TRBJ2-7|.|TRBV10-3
CAITRGEVSYEQYF
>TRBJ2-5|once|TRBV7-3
CASSLGAGSGEQETQYF
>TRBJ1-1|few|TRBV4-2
CASSHARTERFF
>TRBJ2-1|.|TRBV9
CASSVGTSGGAHEQFF
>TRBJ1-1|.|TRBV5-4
CASSLSRNTEAFF
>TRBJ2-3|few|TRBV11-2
CASSLGMTGTDTQYF
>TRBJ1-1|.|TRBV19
CASSINQGVEAFF
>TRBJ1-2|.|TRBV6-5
CASSRDRAAYGYTF
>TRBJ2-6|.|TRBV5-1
CASSLQGDGANVLTF
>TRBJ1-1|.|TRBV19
CASSIAGGTEAFF
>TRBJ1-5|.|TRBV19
CASSWGHGNQPQHF
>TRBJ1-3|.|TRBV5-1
CASSPQVNSGNTIYF
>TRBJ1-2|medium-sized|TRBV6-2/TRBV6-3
CASSYTPDSATNYGYTF
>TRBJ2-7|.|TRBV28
CASRRLGSSYEQYF
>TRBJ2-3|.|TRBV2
CASSEGASGGVTDTQYF
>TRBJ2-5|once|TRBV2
CASSDGMAETQYF
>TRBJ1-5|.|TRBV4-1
CASSQDPYQPQHF
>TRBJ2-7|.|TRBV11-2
CASSLHLAGFPLSYEQYF
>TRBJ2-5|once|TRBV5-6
CASSTTSGAYQETQYF
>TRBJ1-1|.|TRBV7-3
CASSRDTYTEAFF
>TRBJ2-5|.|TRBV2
CASSPEETQYF
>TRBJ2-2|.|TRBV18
CASSPRTDGELFF
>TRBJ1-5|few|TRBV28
CASRPGQAHQPQHF
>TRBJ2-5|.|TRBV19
CASSIDRDGWETQYF
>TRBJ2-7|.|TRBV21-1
CASSTDPDRGAEQYF
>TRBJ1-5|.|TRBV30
CAWSSSGQRRNQPQHF
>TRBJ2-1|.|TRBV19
CASNAGGSSYNEQFF
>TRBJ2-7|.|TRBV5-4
CASSFTSGFPTEGQYF
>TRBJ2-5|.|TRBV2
CASHLGLAGGLQETQYF
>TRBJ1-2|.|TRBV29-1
CSVEKTGRGRLGYTF
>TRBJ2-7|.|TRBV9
CASSASGTPYEQYF
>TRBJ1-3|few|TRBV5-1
CASSSTGDSGNTIYF
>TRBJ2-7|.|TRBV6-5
CASSYGQGSGDYEQYF
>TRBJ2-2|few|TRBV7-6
CASTRQLAGALDTGELFF
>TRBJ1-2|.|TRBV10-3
CAISESSGGNYGYTF
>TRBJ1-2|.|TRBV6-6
CASSYPMDRAGNGYTF
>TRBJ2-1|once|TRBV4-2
CASSQARRGSEQFF
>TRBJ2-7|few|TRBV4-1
CASSQDRASGSYYEQYF
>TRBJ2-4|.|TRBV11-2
CASSLEGAIAKNIQYF
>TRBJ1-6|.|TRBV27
CASSSMSGNYNSPLHF
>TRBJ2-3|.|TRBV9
CASSVGQGASSQDTQYF
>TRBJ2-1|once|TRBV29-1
CSVQRTGAYNEQFF